These T cell receptor beta chains were read from a single sample in a study of vaccination and CD4 T cells after COVID-19. Their antigens are not known. TCRdb reprocessed the PCR reads via MiXCR and lists one record per CDR3 protein. Among about 10,000 distinct CDR3 sequences listed, roughly 64% were seen once. The sample consisted of CD4+ T cells from blood, cultured in vitro. The receptor source for this set is a human donor who had recovered from COVID-19. The CDR3 runs from the conserved cysteine through the conserved F or W. The order of the fields is V gene, clone size, J gene, D gene, CDR3 DNA, CDR3 protein. A D gene is named only where the DNA matches it firmly. Clone size is given for some rows only: seen once, a few or many times, or a class if the clone is expanded.

V: TRBV20-1
size: .
J: TRBJ2-1
D: .
DNA: TGCAGTGCTAGACGCGGAACACTGCGGTGGAATGAGCAGTTCTTC
CDR3: CSARRGTLRWNEQFF

V: TRBV28
size: .
J: TRBJ1-5
D: .
DNA: TGTGCCAGCCATTCCAGGGAAGGAGGACAGCCCCAGCATTTT
CDR3: CASHSREGGQPQHF

V: TRBV2
size: .
J: TRBJ2-5
D: TRBD1
DNA: TGTGCCAGCAGTGAAGTACGGACAGGGGGAGAGACCCAGTACTTC
CDR3: CASSEVRTGGETQYF

V: TRBV9
size: .
J: TRBJ1-6
D: .
DNA: TGTGCCAGCAGCGTAGCCCTTAGTGGGGGAGGCCCCCACTTT
CDR3: CASSVALSGGGPHF

V: TRBV7-9
size: .
J: TRBJ1-6
D: .
DNA: TGTGCCAGCAGCCCTGAGAATTCACCCCTCCACTTT
CDR3: CASSPENSPLHF

V: TRBV6-1
size: few
J: TRBJ1-5
D: .
DNA: TGTGCCAGCAGTGAGTCACAGGGTCAGCCCCAGCATTTT
CDR3: CASSESQGQPQHF

V: TRBV9
size: .
J: TRBJ2-5
D: TRBD1
DNA: TGTGCCAGCAGCGTAGGTAGGGCAGGGGGGACCCAGTACTTC
CDR3: CASSVGRAGGTQYF

V: TRBV20-1
size: few
J: TRBJ1-1
D: .
DNA: TGCAGTGCTGAGGACGGTGGGGGAGCTTTCTTT
CDR3: CSAEDGGGAFF

V: TRBV6-1
size: .
J: TRBJ1-5
D: .
DNA: TGTGCCAGCAGACAGGGTCGGAGACAGCCCCAGCATTTT
CDR3: CASRQGRRQPQHF

V: TRBV20-1
size: .
J: TRBJ1-4
D: TRBD1
DNA: TGCAGTGCCCCTAAGGGAGACAGGGCATGTGAAAAACTGTTTTTT
CDR3: CSAPKGDRACEKLFF

V: TRBV2
size: large
J: TRBJ1-1
D: .
DNA: TGTGCCAGCAGGGGGGTCCGGGGGGGATTCACTGAAGCTTTCTTT
CDR3: CASRGVRGGFTEAFF

V: TRBV12-3/TRBV12-4
size: .
J: TRBJ1-5
D: .
DNA: TGTGCCAGCAGTTCATCGGGGTGGGCCGGGGCCCAGCATTTT
CDR3: CASSSSGWAGAQHF

V: TRBV6-2/TRBV6-3
size: .
J: TRBJ2-1
D: TRBD2
DNA: TGTGCCAGCAGTAATAGCGGGACCGCCAATGAGCAGTTCTTC
CDR3: CASSNSGTANEQFF

V: TRBV20-1
size: .
J: TRBJ2-3
D: .
DNA: TGCAGTGCTAGAGATACACAGGGTTTCACAGATACGCAGTATTTT
CDR3: CSARDTQGFTDTQYF

V: TRBV10-1
size: .
J: TRBJ1-2
D: .
DNA: TGCGCCACCAGGCGGGGGGTCGCTTCCTATGGCTACACCTTC
CDR3: CATRRGVASYGYTF